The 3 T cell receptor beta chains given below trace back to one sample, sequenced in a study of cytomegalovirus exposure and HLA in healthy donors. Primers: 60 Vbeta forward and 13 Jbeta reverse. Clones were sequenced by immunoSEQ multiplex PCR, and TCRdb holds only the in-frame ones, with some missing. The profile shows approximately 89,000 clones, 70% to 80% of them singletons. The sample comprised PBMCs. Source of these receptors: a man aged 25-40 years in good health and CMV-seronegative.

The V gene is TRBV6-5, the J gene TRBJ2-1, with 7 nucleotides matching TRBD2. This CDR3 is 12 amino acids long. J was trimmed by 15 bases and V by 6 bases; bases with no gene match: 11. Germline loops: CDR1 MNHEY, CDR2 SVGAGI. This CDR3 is CASSEWGGSPFF. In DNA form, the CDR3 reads TGTGCCAGCAGCGAGTGGGGCGGGAGTCCGTTCTTC.

This chain's CDR3 is CASSLAGGGGQPQHF. The DNA of the CDR3 is TGTGCCAGCAGCTTAGCGGGGGGGGGCGGTCAGCCCCAGCATTTT. The V gene is TRBV7-2, the J gene TRBJ1-5; a weak D match, TRBD1 (6 bases). V lost 0 bases to trimming and J lost 6 bases, with 12 bases between them. CDR1 is SGHTA, CDR2 FQGNSA, per germline. The CDR3 is 15 amino acids.

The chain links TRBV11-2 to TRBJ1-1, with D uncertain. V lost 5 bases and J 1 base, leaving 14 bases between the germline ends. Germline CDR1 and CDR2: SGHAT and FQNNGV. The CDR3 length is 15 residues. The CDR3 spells CASSPRMAGNTEAFF. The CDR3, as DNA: TGTGCCAGCAGCCCTCGTATGGCAGGGAACACTGAAGCTTTCTTT.